This TCR beta chain was documented in a study of T cells in Graves' hyperthyroidism and ophthalmopathy. Study-wide background: Pretreatment peripheral blood was obtained at initial diagnosis. Regarding the study as a whole: Stable hyperthyroidism was separated from ophthalmopathy by a model based on 13 V-J features.

Uncontrolled infection, other autoimmune disease, pregnancy or lactation disqualified patients from enrolment. Using RNA transcripts as the source, TCR beta CDR3 regions were amplified. Initially, a first-round RT-PCR of the TCR CDR3 employed the HTBI primer set. TCRdb fed the multiplex PCR reads into MiXCR, producing one record per CDR3 protein. This sample has about 350,000 distinct CDR3 sequences; 11% to 15% occur once, and the top ten carry approximately 23%. V was shortened by 0 bases and J by 6 bases, with 9 bases between the two germline ends. Germline CDR1 KGHDR, CDR2 SFDVKD. CDR3 length: 14 amino acids. In its sample, this clonotype was seen many times. Its target is not known.

The TCR originated in a woman aged 25 to 39 with Graves' hyperthyroidism. The chain uses TRBV24-1 and TRBJ2-3, with D possibly matching TRBD1 (5 bases). Specimen: blood. The CDR3 reads CATSDLKGADTQYF. CDR3 sequence (DNA): TGTGCCACCAGTGATTTGAAAGGGGCGGATACGCAGTATTTT.